The clone carrying this T cell receptor (beta chain) was counted only a few times. Its antigen is unidentified. Per germline, CDR1 SGHRS and CDR2 YFSETQ. This CDR3 comprises 16 residues. Trimming at V came to 1 base and at J to 3 bases, leaving 4 bases not matched to a gene. This sample was included in a study of response to subunit inactivated influenza vaccine. Each CDR3 protein is one row after TCRdb ran MiXCR on the RT-PCR reads. The sample has about 500,000 distinct CDR3 sequences; more than 15% are singletons. General study findings and limits: Authors suggested each seasonal flu vaccination may recruit only limited numbers of new T cells.

Sample: CD4+ T cells sorted from PBMCs, taken less than 30 months after vaccination. This TCR came from a man aged 50 to 69 who received an inactivated influenza vaccine. The chain uses TRBV5-1 and TRBJ2-2; 9 bases are shared with TRBD2. CDR3 region: CASSLISGGDTGELFF. DNA of the CDR3: TGCGCCAGCAGCTTGATTAGCGGGGGTGACACCGGGGAGCTGTTTTTT.